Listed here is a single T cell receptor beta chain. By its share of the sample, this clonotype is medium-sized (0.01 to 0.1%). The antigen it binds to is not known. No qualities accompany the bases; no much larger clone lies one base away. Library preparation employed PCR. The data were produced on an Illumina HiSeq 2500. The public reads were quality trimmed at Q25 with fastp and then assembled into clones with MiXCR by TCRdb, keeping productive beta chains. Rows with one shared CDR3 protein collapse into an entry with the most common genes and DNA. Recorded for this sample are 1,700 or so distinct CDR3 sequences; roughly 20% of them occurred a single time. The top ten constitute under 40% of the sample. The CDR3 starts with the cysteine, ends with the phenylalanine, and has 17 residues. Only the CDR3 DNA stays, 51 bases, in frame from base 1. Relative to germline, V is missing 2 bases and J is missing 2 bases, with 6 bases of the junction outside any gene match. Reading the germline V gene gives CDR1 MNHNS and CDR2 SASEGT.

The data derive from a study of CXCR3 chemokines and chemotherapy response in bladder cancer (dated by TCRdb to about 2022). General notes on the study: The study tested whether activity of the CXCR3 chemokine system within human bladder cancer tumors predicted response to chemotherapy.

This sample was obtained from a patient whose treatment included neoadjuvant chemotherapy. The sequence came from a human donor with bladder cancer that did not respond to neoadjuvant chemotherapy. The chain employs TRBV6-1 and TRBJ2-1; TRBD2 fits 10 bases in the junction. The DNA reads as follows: TGTGCCAGCAGTGAACGTTCCAGCGGGGGGGCCTACAATGAGCAGTTCTTC. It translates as CASSERSSGGAYNEQFF.